Listed below are T cell receptor beta chains from one sample, sequenced in a study of blood T cell repertoires in COVID-19. Sequencing used immunoSEQ multiplex PCR; TCRdb keeps in-frame clones, though not all of them. The table has roughly 200,000 clones, roughly 88% seen once. What was sequenced was peripheral blood. These receptors were taken from a man aged 35 to 55 with acute or convalescent COVID-19. Each CDR3 is given with its conserved first and last residue. D genes are given only for firm matches. The size entry is marked missing in some rows and otherwise reads once, few, many or a size class.

CDR3 protein: CASSFPRGLLYEQYF
CDR3 DNA: TGTGCCAGCAGCTTTCCCAGGGGGCTCCTCTACGAGCAGTACTTC
clone size: once
D gene: TRBD1
J gene: TRBJ2-7
V gene: TRBV11-2

CDR3 protein: CASSKTGETSGELFF
CDR3 DNA: TGTGCCAGCAGTAAGACAGGGGAAACGTCCGGGGAGCTGTTTTTT
clone size: many
D gene: TRBD1
J gene: TRBJ2-2
V gene: TRBV6-5

CDR3 protein: CASSQQASGEETQYF
CDR3 DNA: TGTGCCAGCAGCCAGCAGGCTAGCGGGGAGGAGACCCAGTACTTC
clone size: NA
D gene: TRBD2
J gene: TRBJ2-5
V gene: TRBV5-5

CDR3 protein: CASSPGDFGAEKYGYTF
CDR3 DNA: TGTGCCAGTTCACCGGGGGACTTCGGGGCCGAGAAATATGGCTACACCTTC
clone size: NA
D gene: NA
J gene: TRBJ1-2
V gene: TRBV19

CDR3 protein: CASSLGPGEKRNTEAFF
CDR3 DNA: TGTGCCAGCAGCTTAGGTCCGGGGGAAAAGAGGAACACTGAAGCTTTCTTT
clone size: once
D gene: NA
J gene: TRBJ1-1
V gene: TRBV11-3

CDR3 protein: CSSRRGGTEAFF
CDR3 DNA: TGCAGTTCTCGTCGGGGAGGCACTGAAGCTTTCTTT
clone size: NA
D gene: NA
J gene: TRBJ1-1
V gene: TRBV29-1

CDR3 protein: CASSSGLAGGSYEQYF
CDR3 DNA: TGTGCCAGCAGCTCCGGACTAGCGGGAGGCTCCTACGAGCAGTACTTC
clone size: NA
D gene: TRBD2
J gene: TRBJ2-7
V gene: TRBV5-8

CDR3 protein: CASSERAREDGYTF
CDR3 DNA: TGTGCCAGCAGTGAACGCGCCAGGGAGGATGGCTACACCTTC
clone size: NA
D gene: NA
J gene: TRBJ1-2
V gene: TRBV2

CDR3 protein: CASSMTGINQPQHF
CDR3 DNA: TGTGCCAGTAGTATGACCGGGATCAATCAGCCCCAGCATTTT
clone size: few
D gene: NA
J gene: TRBJ1-5
V gene: TRBV19

CDR3 protein: CASGLAYSGTVTNYGYTF
CDR3 DNA: TGTGCTAGTGGTTTGGCCTATTCCGGGACAGTCACTAACTATGGCTACACCTTC
clone size: few
D gene: TRBD1
J gene: TRBJ1-2
V gene: TRBV12-5

CDR3 protein: CASSRESGGTGELFF
CDR3 DNA: TGTGCCAGCAGTAGAGAATCCGGAGGGACCGGGGAGCTGTTTTTT
clone size: NA
D gene: NA
J gene: TRBJ2-2
V gene: TRBV6-4

CDR3 protein: CASSIAMNNEQFF
CDR3 DNA: TGTGCCAGTAGTATAGCTATGAACAATGAGCAGTTCTTC
clone size: NA
D gene: NA
J gene: TRBJ2-1
V gene: TRBV19

CDR3 protein: CASRKTAGEKLFF
CDR3 DNA: TGTGCCAGCAGGAAGACTGCTGGGGAAAAACTGTTTTTT
clone size: NA
D gene: NA
J gene: TRBJ1-4
V gene: TRBV12-3/TRBV12-4

CDR3 protein: CASSLRVDTEAFF
CDR3 DNA: TGTGCCAGCAGTCTCAGGGTAGATACTGAAGCTTTCTTT
clone size: NA
D gene: NA
J gene: TRBJ1-1
V gene: TRBV12-3/TRBV12-4

CDR3 protein: CASRVGRTGPYEQYF
CDR3 DNA: TGTGCCAGCAGGGTTGGACGGACAGGACCCTACGAGCAGTACTTC
clone size: once
D gene: TRBD1
J gene: TRBJ2-7
V gene: TRBV2

CDR3 protein: CASTRDRLSYNEQFF
CDR3 DNA: TGTGCCAGCACCCGGGACAGGCTCTCTTACAATGAGCAGTTCTTC
clone size: NA
D gene: TRBD1
J gene: TRBJ2-1
V gene: TRBV2